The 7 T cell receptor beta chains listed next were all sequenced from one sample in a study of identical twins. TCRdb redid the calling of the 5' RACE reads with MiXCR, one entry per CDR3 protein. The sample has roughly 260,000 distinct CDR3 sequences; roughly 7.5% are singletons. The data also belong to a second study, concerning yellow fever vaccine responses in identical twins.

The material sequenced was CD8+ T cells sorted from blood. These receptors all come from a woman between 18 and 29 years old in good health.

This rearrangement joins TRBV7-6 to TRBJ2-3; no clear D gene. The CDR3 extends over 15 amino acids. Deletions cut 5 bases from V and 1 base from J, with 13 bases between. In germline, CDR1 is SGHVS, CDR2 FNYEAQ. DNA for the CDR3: TGTGCCAGCAGCCCCGGTGTAAGGGGCACAGATACGCAGTATTTT. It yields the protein CASSPGVRGTDTQYF.

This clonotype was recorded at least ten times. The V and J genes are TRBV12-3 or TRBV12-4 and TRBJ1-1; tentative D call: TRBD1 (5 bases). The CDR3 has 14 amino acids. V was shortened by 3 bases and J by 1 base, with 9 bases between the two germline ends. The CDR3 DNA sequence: TGTGCCAGCAGTTTGACAGACACGAACACTGAAGCTTTCTTT. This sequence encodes CASSLTDTNTEAFF.

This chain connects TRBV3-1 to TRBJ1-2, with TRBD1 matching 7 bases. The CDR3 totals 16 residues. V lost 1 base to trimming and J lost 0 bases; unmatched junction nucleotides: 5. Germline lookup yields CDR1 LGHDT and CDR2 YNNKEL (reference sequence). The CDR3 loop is CASSQGTGLTNYGYTF. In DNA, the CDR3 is TGTGCCAGCAGCCAAGGGACAGGACTTACTAACTATGGCTACACCTTC.

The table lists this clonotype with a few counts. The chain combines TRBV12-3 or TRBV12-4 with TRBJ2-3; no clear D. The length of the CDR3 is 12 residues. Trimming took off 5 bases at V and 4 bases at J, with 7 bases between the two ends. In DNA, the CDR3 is TGTGCCAGCAGTCCCCCATCAGATACGCAGTATTTT. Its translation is CASSPPSDTQYF.

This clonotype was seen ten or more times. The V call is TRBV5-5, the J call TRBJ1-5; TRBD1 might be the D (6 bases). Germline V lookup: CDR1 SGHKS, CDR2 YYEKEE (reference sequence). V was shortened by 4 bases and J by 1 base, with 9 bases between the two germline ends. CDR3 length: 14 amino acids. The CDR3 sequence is CASSPDSSNQPQHF. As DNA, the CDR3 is TGTGCCAGCAGCCCGGACAGCAGCAATCAGCCCCAGCATTTT.

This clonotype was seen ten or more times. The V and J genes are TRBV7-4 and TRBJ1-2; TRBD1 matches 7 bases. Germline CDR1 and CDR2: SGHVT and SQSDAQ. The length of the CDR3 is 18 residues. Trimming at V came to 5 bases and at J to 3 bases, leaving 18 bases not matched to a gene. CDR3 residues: CASSPYSRTGRDDYGYTF. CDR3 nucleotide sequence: TGTGCCAGCAGCCCTTACTCACGGACAGGTCGAGACGACTATGGCTACACCTTC.

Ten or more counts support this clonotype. CDR3 protein: CASTTPGLRYYEQYF. CDR3 sequence (DNA): TGTGCCAGCACCACCCCTGGACTACGTTACTACGAGCAGTACTTC. The chain employs TRBV28 and TRBJ2-7; D is perhaps TRBD2 (6 bases). The V end lost 7 bases, the J end lost 3 bases, and 19 bases lay between the germline ends. Germline V gene data show CDR1 as MDHEN and CDR2 as SYDVKM. The CDR3 has 15 residues. Based on the CDR3 plus reference TRBV28 and TRBJ2-7, the full variable domain is DVKVTQSSRYLVKRTGEKVFLECVQDMDHENMFWYRQDPGLGLRLIYFSYDVKMKEKGDIPEGYSVSREKKERFSLILESASTNQTSMYLCASTTPGLRYYEQYFGPGTRLTVT.